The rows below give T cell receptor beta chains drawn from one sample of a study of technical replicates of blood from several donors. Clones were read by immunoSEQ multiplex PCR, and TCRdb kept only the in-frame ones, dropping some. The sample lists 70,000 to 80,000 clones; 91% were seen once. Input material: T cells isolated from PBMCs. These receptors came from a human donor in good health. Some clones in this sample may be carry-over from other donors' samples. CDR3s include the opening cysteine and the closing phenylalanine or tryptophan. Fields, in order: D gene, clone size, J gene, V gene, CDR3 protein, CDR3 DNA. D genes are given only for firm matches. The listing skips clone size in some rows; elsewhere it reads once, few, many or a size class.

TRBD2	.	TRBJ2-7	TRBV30	CAWSVLAGGGGAYEQYF	TGTGCCTGGAGTGTACTAGCGGGGGGCGGTGGGGCCTACGAGCAGTACTTC
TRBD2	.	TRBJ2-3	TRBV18	CASSPNAGGTDTQYF	TGTGCCAGCTCCCCCAACGCGGGGGGCACAGATACGCAGTATTTT
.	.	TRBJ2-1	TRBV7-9	CASSPGGSTPLYNEQFF	TGTGCCAGCAGCCCAGGGGGGTCTACCCCCTTGTACAATGAGCAGTTCTTC
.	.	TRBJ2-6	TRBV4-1	CASSQQGRGMIFGANVLTF	TGCGCCAGCAGCCAACAGGGTAGGGGTATGATTTTTGGGGCCAACGTCCTGACTTTC
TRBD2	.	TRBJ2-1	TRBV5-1	CASSPGLAGGDEQFF	TGCGCCAGCAGCCCGGGACTAGCGGGAGGCGATGAGCAGTTCTTC
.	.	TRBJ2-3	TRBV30	CAWSLDTTDTQYF	TGTGCCTGGAGTCTCGACACCACAGATACGCAGTATTTT
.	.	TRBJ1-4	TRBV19	CASSIRQANEKLFF	TGTGCCAGTAGTATTCGGCAGGCTAATGAAAAACTGTTTTTT
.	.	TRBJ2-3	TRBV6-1	CASSEERRSTDTQYF	TGTGCCAGCAGTGAAGAGCGGAGGAGCACAGATACGCAGTATTTT
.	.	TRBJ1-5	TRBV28	CAAGVDRVNNQPQHF	TGTGCCGCGGGGGTGGACAGAGTAAACAATCAGCCCCAGCATTTT
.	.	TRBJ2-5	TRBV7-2	CASSPRGPSQETQYF	TGTGCCAGCTCCCCGCGAGGGCCCTCCCAAGAGACCCAGTACTTC
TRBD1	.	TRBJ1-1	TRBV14	CASPRTGGCVTEAFF	TGTGCCAGCCCGAGGACAGGGGGATGTGTCACTGAAGCTTTCTTT
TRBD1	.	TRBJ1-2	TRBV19	CASDVQGGGYGYTF	TGTGCCAGCGACGTTCAGGGGGGAGGCTATGGCTACACCTTC
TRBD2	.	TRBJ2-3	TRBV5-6	CASRGVAGAGYTQYF	TGTGCCAGCAGGGGTGTAGCGGGGGCGGGGTATACGCAGTATTTT
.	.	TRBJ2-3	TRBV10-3	CAIGGSGEGTDTQYF	TGTGCCATCGGGGGGAGCGGAGAGGGAACCGATACGCAGTATTTT
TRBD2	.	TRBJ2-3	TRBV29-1	CSVAAAGGATDTQYF	TGCAGCGTTGCTGCGGCGGGAGGGGCCACAGATACGCAGTATTTT
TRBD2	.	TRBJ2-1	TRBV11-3	CASSLEASGGLDEQFF	TGTGCCAGCAGCTTAGAGGCTAGCGGGGGCCTGGATGAGCAGTTCTTC
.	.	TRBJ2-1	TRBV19	CASSLTAGRYNEQFF	TGTGCCAGTAGTCTAACCGCGGGTCGATACAATGAGCAGTTCTTC
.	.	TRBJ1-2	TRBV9	CASSVEEETIYGYTF	TGTGCCAGCAGCGTAGAAGAAGAGACAATCTATGGCTACACCTTC
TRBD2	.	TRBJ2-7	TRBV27	CASSSTSHSVAGGPLYEQYF	TGTGCCAGCAGCTCAACCTCTCACTCGGTAGCGGGAGGGCCCCTATACGAGCAGTACTTC
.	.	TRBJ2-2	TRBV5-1	CASNPTFTGELFF	TGCGCCAGCAATCCGACTTTTACCGGGGAGCTGTTTTTT
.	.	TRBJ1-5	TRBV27	CASSSFRGGQPQHF	TGTGCCAGCAGTTCCTTCCGAGGTGGTCAGCCCCAGCATTTT
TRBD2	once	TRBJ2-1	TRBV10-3	CAISGPGTSGRYNEQFF	TGTGCCATCAGTGGCCCCGGGACTAGCGGTCGATACAATGAGCAGTTCTTC
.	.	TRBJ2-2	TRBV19	CASSSGALGRGNTGELFF	TGTGCCAGTAGTAGTGGGGCGTTGGGCAGGGGAAACACCGGGGAGCTGTTTTTT
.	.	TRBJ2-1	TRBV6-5	CASSYSTQGSYNEQFF	TGTGCCAGCAGTTACTCAACGCAGGGGAGCTACAATGAGCAGTTCTTC
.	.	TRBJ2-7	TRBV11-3	CASSPSGQPYEQYF	TGTGCCAGCAGCCCCTCCGGACAGCCCTACGAGCAGTACTTC
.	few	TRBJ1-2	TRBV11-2	CASSSGNGYTF	TGTGCCAGCAGCTCAGGGAACGGCTACACCTTC
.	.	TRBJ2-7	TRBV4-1	CASSPGVEEQYF	TGCGCCAGCAGTCCAGGGGTGGAGGAGCAGTACTTC
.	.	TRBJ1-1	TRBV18	CASSRTATNTEAFF	TGTGCCAGCTCAAGGACAGCAACGAACACTGAAGCTTTCTTT
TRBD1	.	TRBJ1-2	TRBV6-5	CASSRQGPYGYTF	TGTGCCAGCAGTAGACAGGGGCCCTATGGCTACACCTTC
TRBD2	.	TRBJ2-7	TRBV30	CAWRVSGTTEQYF	TGTGCCTGGCGCGTTAGTGGGACTACCGAGCAGTACTTC